Below, 3 T cell receptor beta chains from the same sample are listed, as sequenced in a study of blood T cell repertoires in COVID-19. Here immunoSEQ multiplex PCR was the method, and the copy in TCRdb shows in-frame clones only, minus some. The sample yields 350,000 to 400,000 clones, about 90% seen once. The source material was PBMCs or T cells enriched from blood (not recorded which). The receptors here all came from a woman aged 30 to 39 who had recovered from COVID-19.

The chain carries TRBV28 and TRBJ2-2; TRBD1 agrees at 7 bases. CDR3 length: 17 amino acids. V trimming: 6 bases; J trimming: 1 base; junction bases outside the gene matches: 11. Looked up from germline, CDR1 is MDHEN and CDR2 is SYDVKM. The CDR3 DNA reads TGTGCCAGCAGGACAGGCAGGGGGAAGGTGAACACCGGGGAGCTGTTTTTT. It translates to CASRTGRGKVNTGELFF.

The V call is TRBV28, the J call TRBJ2-1; 8 positions agree with TRBD1. The V and J ends lost 6 bases and 6 bases, in that order; junction bases with no gene match: 10. Germline V lookup: CDR1 MDHEN, CDR2 SYDVKM. This CDR3 is 15 amino acids long. The CDR3 coding sequence is TGTGCCAGCAGCCCGGGACAGGATGAGATCAATGAGCAGTTCTTC. This translates into CASSPGQDEINEQFF. The full variable domain, with the rest looked up from reference TRBV28 and TRBJ2-1, is DVKVTQSSRYLVKRTGEKVFLECVQDMDHENMFWYRQDPGLGLRLIYFSYDVKMKEKGDIPEGYSVSREKKERFSLILESASTNQTSMYLCASSPGQDEINEQFFGPGTRLTVL.

This chain links TRBV9 with TRBJ1-3; D perhaps matches TRBD1 (6 bases). CDR1 is SGDLS and CDR2 is YYNGEE in the germline V gene. The V end was cut by 1 base, the J end by 3 bases, with 11 bases between. The CDR3 sequence is 15 residues long. The CDR3 bases are TGTGCCAGCAGCGTAACGACAGGCGGTGGAAACACCATATATTTT. The encoded protein is CASSVTTGGGNTIYF.